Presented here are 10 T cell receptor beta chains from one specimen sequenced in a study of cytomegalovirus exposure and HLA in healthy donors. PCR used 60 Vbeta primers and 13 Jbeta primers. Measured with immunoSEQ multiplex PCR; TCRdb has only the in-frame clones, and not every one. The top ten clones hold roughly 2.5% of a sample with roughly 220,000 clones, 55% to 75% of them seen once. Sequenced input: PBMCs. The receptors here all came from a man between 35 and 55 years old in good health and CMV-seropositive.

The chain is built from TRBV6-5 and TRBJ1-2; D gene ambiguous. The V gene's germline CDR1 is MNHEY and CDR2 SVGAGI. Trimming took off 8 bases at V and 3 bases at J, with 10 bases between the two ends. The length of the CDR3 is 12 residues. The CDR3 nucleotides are TGTGCCAGCTTGGGGAGCGACTATGGCTACACCTTC. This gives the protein CASLGSDYGYTF.

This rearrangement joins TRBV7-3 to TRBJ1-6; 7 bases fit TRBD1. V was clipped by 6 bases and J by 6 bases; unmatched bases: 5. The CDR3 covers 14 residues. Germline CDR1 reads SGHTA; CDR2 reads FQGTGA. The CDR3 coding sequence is TGTGCCAGCAGGGAGGGGACAGTTAATTCACCCCTCCACTTT. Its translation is CASREGTVNSPLHF.

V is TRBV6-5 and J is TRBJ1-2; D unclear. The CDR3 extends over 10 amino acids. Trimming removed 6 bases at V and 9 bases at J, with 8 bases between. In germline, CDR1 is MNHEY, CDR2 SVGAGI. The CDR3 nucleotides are TGTGCCAGCAGGTCCGGGAGCTACACCTTC. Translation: CASRSGSYTF.

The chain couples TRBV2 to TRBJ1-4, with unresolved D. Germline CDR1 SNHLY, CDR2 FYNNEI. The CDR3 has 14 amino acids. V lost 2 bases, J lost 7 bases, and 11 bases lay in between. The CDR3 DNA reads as TGTGCCAGCAGTGAATTCCCCCCGGGTGAAAAACTGTTTTTT. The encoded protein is CASSEFPPGEKLFF.

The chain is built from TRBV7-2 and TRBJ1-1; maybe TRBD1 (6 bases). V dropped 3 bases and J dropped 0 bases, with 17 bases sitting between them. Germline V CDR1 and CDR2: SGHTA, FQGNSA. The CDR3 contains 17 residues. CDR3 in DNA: TGTGCCAGCAGCTTGTTAACGGACAGTAGGATGAACACTGAAGCTTTCTTT. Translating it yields CASSLLTDSRMNTEAFF.

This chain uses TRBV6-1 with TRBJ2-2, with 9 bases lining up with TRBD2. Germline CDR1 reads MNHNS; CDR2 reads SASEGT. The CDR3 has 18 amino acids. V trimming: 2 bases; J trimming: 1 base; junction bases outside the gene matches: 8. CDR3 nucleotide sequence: TGTGCCAGCAGTGAAACTCGGCTAGCGGGGAGGAACACCGGGGAGCTGTTTTTT. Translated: CASSETRLAGRNTGELFF.

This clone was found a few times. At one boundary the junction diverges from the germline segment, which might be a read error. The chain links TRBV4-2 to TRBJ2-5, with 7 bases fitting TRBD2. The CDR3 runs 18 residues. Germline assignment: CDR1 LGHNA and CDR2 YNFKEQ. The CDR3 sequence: CASRQGLSAGGLTETQYF. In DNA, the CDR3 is TGTGCCAGCAGACAAGGGCTTTCCGCCGGGGGGTTAACAGAGACCCAGTACTTC.

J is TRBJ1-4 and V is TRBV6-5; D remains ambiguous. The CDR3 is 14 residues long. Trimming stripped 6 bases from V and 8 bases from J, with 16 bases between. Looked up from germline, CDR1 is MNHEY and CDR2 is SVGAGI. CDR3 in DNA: TGTGCCAGCAGCCGAGGGAGCGCTACGGAAAAACTGTTTTTT. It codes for CASSRGSATEKLFF.

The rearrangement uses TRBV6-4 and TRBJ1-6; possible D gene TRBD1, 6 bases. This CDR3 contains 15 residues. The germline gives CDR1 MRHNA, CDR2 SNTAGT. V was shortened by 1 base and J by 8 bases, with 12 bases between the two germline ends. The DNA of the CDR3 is TGTGCCAGCAGTGACTTAGGCAGGGGTCATTCACCCCTCCACTTT. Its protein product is CASSDLGRGHSPLHF.

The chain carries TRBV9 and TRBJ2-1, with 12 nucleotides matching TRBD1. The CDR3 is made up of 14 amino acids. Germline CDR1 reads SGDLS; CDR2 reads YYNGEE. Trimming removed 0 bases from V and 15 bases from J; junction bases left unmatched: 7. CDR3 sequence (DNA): TGTGCCAGCAGCGTAGCTGGGGGACAGGGGGCGGTGTTCTTC. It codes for CASSVAGGQGAVFF.